A selection of T cell receptor beta chains follows, all from one sample in a study of blood T cell repertoires in COVID-19. Measured with immunoSEQ multiplex PCR; TCRdb has only the in-frame clones, and not every one. The sample consists of hundreds of thousands of clones, roughly 90% of them appearing once. Sequenced input: peripheral blood. Receptor source: a woman in her thirties with COVID-19, enrolled during active disease. The CDR3 runs from the conserved cysteine through the conserved F or W. The D gene is left open where the match is weak. Size tells how often a clone was seen (once, few, many) or the class of an expanded clone, and some rows leave it out.

CDR3nt,CDR3aa,v_gene,abundance,j_gene,d_gene
TGTGCCAGCACCAGGGGTACCTACAATGAGCAGTTCTTC,CASTRGTYNEQFF,TRBV6-5,.,TRBJ2-1,.
TGTGCCAGCAGCTTGGCTGGGGGCGCGACAAATCAGCCCCAGCATTTT,CASSLAGGATNQPQHF,TRBV5-5,.,TRBJ1-5,.
TGTGCCAGCAGTACCCGGACAGGTTACAATGAGCAGTTCTTC,CASSTRTGYNEQFF,TRBV6-5,.,TRBJ2-1,TRBD1
TGCGCCAGCAGCTTGGGGGCTGATGAAAAACTGTTTTTT,CASSLGADEKLFF,TRBV5-1,.,TRBJ1-4,.
TGTGCCAGCAGCCAAGACCCACCTAGCGGGGGGAAGTACAATGAGCAGTTCTTC,CASSQDPPSGGKYNEQFF,TRBV3-1/TRBV3-2,.,TRBJ2-1,TRBD2
TGTGCCAGCAGTTATTCCCGGGACACAACTACCTACGAGCAGTACTTC,CASSYSRDTTTYEQYF,TRBV6-2/TRBV6-3,.,TRBJ2-7,.
TGTGCCAGCAGTGGGACAGGCAACTATGGCTACACCTTC,CASSGTGNYGYTF,TRBV2,few,TRBJ1-2,TRBD1
TGTGCCAGCAGTTCCTCAGGTTCACCCCTCCACTTT,CASSSSGSPLHF,TRBV27,.,TRBJ1-6,.
TGTGCCAGCAGTATAGTTACCTCTGGAAACACCATATATTTT,CASSIVTSGNTIYF,TRBV3-1/TRBV3-2,.,TRBJ1-3,.
TGTGCCAGCAGCTTACAGGGGCGTAATAATGAAGCTTTCTTT,CASSLQGRNNEAFF,TRBV7-6,.,TRBJ1-1,.
TGTGCCTGGAGTCTACTAGCGGGATATAGTAATGAGCAGTTCTTC,CAWSLLAGYSNEQFF,TRBV30,.,TRBJ2-1,TRBD2
TGTGCCAGCAGCTTAGGGGGCAAGTTAAGCATTCAGTACTTC,CASSLGGKLSIQYF,TRBV7-9,once,TRBJ2-4,.
TGTGCCAGCAGTTTGGGACAGGGAGGGTACGAGCAGTACTTC,CASSLGQGGYEQYF,TRBV27,.,TRBJ2-7,TRBD1
TGTGCCAGCAGCCCCGACAGGGTAGGCCAGCCCCAGCATTTT,CASSPDRVGQPQHF,TRBV6-2/TRBV6-3,once,TRBJ1-5,TRBD1
TGTGCCAGCAGTCGACAGGGATATGGCTACACCTTC,CASSRQGYGYTF,TRBV6-5,.,TRBJ1-2,TRBD1
TGTGCCAGCAGTAGGACTAGCGGGGAACAAGAGACCCAGTACTTC,CASSRTSGEQETQYF,TRBV6-5,.,TRBJ2-5,TRBD2
TGTGCCAGCAGCAAAGCGGGTGACAGGGGGAGGACCGGGGAGCTGTTTTTT,CASSKAGDRGRTGELFF,TRBV21-1,.,TRBJ2-2,.
TGTGCCAGCAGTGAAGCTTCTTCCCCCACAGATACGCAGTATTTT,CASSEASSPTDTQYF,TRBV6-1,.,TRBJ2-3,.
TGTGCCAGCAGTTTAAGGGGGGGGCAGTTCTTC,CASSLRGGQFF,TRBV28,.,TRBJ2-1,.
TGTGCCAGCAGCGTGCACAGGGGGCGCACCTATGGCTACACCTTC,CASSVHRGRTYGYTF,TRBV13,.,TRBJ1-2,TRBD1
TGTGCCAGCAGTGGCCTGAGACAGGGAGACTATGGCTACACCTTC,CASSGLRQGDYGYTF,TRBV6-2/TRBV6-3,.,TRBJ1-2,TRBD1
TGCGCCAGCAGCCAGCCGACAGAGGCGGACACTGAAGCTTTCTTT,CASSQPTEADTEAFF,TRBV4-1,.,TRBJ1-1,.
TGCAGCGTTGAGGTCCGCTCCCAACGGGGGAACACTGAAGCTTTCTTT,CSVEVRSQRGNTEAFF,TRBV29-1,.,TRBJ1-1,.
TGTGCCACCAGCAGGTCCTCGGATCAGCCCCAGCATTTT,CATSRSSDQPQHF,TRBV15,.,TRBJ1-5,.
TGTGCCAGTAGTACCGGGACAGTATATGAAGCTTTCTTT,CASSTGTVYEAFF,TRBV19,.,TRBJ1-1,TRBD1
TGTGCCACCAGCGCCCGACTAGCCGGGGAGCTGTTTTTT,CATSARLAGELFF,TRBV15,.,TRBJ2-2,.
TGTGCCAGCAGCATAGCGGGGGGGACCTACAATGAGCAGTTCTTC,CASSIAGGTYNEQFF,TRBV9,.,TRBJ2-1,TRBD2
TGTGCCAGCAGCACCGGAGGGGTGCGGGCTCTGTCTTTCTTT,CASSTGGVRALSFF,TRBV6-5,.,TRBJ1-1,.
TGTGCCAGTAGAAATACCGGGACACGAGCCTACAATGAGCAGTTCTTC,CASRNTGTRAYNEQFF,TRBV19,.,TRBJ2-1,.
TGCGCCAGCACTCAGGGGTTAAATGAAAAACTGTTTTTT,CASTQGLNEKLFF,TRBV4-1,few,TRBJ1-4,.
TGTGCCAGCAGCCAAGCGCTCCGGGGGGGCCGTCAGCAGTTCTTC,CASSQALRGGRQQFF,TRBV3-1/TRBV3-2,.,TRBJ2-1,TRBD2
TGTGCCAGTAGTCAGGATAGCAATCAGCCCCAGCATTTT,CASSQDSNQPQHF,TRBV19,.,TRBJ1-5,.
TGTGCCAGCTCACCTTCTTTCGGGGAGCAGTTCTTC,CASSPSFGEQFF,TRBV18,.,TRBJ2-1,.
TGCGCCAGCAGCCCACAGCCAACTAATGAAAAACTGTTTTTT,CASSPQPTNEKLFF,TRBV5-1,.,TRBJ1-4,.
TGCGCCAGCAGCGGACCAGGGGCGGAAACCCAAAACACTGAAGCTTTCTTT,CASSGPGAETQNTEAFF,TRBV5-1,.,TRBJ1-1,.
TGTGCCAGCAGTCCCCAGGACGGGGATCAAGAGACCCAGTACTTC,CASSPQDGDQETQYF,TRBV27,.,TRBJ2-5,.
TGTGCCAGCAGCTTACATAGCGGGGGGCAAATCGGGTCCTACAATGAGCAGTTCTTC,CASSLHSGGQIGSYNEQFF,TRBV11-2,.,TRBJ2-1,TRBD2
TGTGCCACCTCCTATTCGTTGAGTGTGGCTTTCTTT,CATSYSLSVAFF,TRBV15,.,TRBJ1-1,.
TGTGCCAGCAGTTTACCAGGGGGGACTGAAGCTTTCTTT,CASSLPGGTEAFF,TRBV12-3/TRBV12-4,.,TRBJ1-1,TRBD1
TGCGCCAGCAGCTTGGACCCCCCCGGGACAGGGAGTTCCGAGCAGTACTTC,CASSLDPPGTGSSEQYF,TRBV5-1,.,TRBJ2-7,TRBD1
TGTGCCAGCAGCCAAGATCGTGGGACTAGCGGGGCCAGCACAGATACGCAGTATTTT,CASSQDRGTSGASTDTQYF,TRBV3-1/TRBV3-2,.,TRBJ2-3,TRBD2
TGTGCCAGCAGTAGAAGGGGGGGCAACAATGAGCAGTTCTTC,CASSRRGGNNEQFF,TRBV7-3,.,TRBJ2-1,.
TGTGCCAGCAGTTTAAACAGCTATGGCTACACCTTC,CASSLNSYGYTF,TRBV6-5,once,TRBJ1-2,.
TGTGCCGTACGGGGCGGGGCGGGCACCGGGGAGCTGTTTTTT,CAVRGGAGTGELFF,TRBV15,.,TRBJ2-2,.